This T cell receptor beta chain was sequenced during a study of OX40 agonist ivuxolimab in advanced cancers. Study in general: Age averaged 60 years (range roughly 23 to 79), and roughly 82% were male.

Concerning this clone itself: No antigen is known for it.

Here immunoSEQ multiplex PCR was the method, and the copy in TCRdb shows in-frame clones only, minus some. In the table there are 90,000 to 95,000 clones, approximately 81% of which are singletons. CDR3 size: 15 residues. Trimming stripped 2 bases from V and 3 bases from J, with 11 bases between. Germline CDR1 and CDR2: SGHNT and YENEEA. Overall study results and limits: The expanded peripheral T cells' antigen specificity was not determined.

The chain combines TRBV11-3 with TRBJ2-1; a possible D gene is TRBD1 (5 bases). The starting material was CD4+ or CD8+ T cells sorted from blood, obtained in a trial of the OX40 agonist ivuxolimab. The TCR originated in an adult with an advanced solid tumor such as melanoma, head and neck, liver or kidney cancer. The CDR3 DNA reads as TGTGCCAGCAGCTTACAAGGGGCAGACTACAATGAGCAGTTCTTC. Translated, it gives CASSLQGADYNEQFF.